The T cell receptor beta chain described here comes from a study of shared T cell receptors in the human thymus. Assay: immunoSEQ multiplex PCR; the TCRdb copy retains only in-frame clones and omits some. The sample has 720,000 or so clones; 75% to 90% are singletons. V lost 2 bases to trimming and J lost 2 bases, with 7 bases between them. From germline, CDR1 is SGHVS and CDR2 FQNEAQ. CDR3 size: 14 residues. These data are also associated with another study on human thymus T cells. That source notes: Donors consisted of healthy Finnish infants (having corrective surgery for congenital heart defects). The study used thymus tissue resected during corrective heart surgery. V and J gene usage appeared biased in thymic and blood repertoires. Related research described strongly overlapping thymic repertoires in unrelated people.

The sequencing input was thymocytes. The chain links TRBV7-8 to TRBJ1-3; D is undetermined. The receptor comes from a girl less than two years old with a congenital heart defect. The DNA for the CDR3 is TGTGCCAGCAGCTTAATGGCAGCTGGAAACACCATATATTTT. Protein sequence: CASSLMAAGNTIYF.